This T cell receptor (beta chain) derives from a study of cytomegalovirus exposure and HLA in healthy donors (dated by TCRdb to about 2017). About the full investigation: According to an earlier analysis of around 600 of the donors, about 180 million T cells yielded some 110 million unique TCR beta sequences and 276 Gb of sequence data. Donor age, sex, ethnicity and CMV serostatus were collected together with the repertoire data. The number of donors typed differed by locus, with roughly 620-640 for A, B, C, DRB1 and DQB1, around 560 for DQA1, some 570 for DPA1, and 472 for DPB1. In a later genetic analysis, genome-wide SNP genotypes for about three fifths of the 666 donors were used, and that subset was treated as a discovery cohort. A later analysis re-analyzed previously published TCR beta repertoires from 550 to 700 donors and added high-resolution HLA genotyping to study TCR occurrence patterns. Of the approximately 400 genotyped donors, approximately 80% fell in the genetic ancestry cluster associated with self-reported Caucasian donors. All discovery cohort repertoires had been generated using a single sequencing platform. An early release that covered about 600 HLA-typed donors contained around 300 gigabases of sequencing data and around 80 million unique TCR sequences. In the later analysis, no new phenotypic data were used to find candidate immune exposures; instead, reliance was placed on TCR beta sequences and their occurrence across donors. An earlier analysis of around 640 of the donors used high-throughput TCR beta sequencing to judge whether each TCR beta V gene segment behaved as functional or pseudogenic. The study aimed to test whether signatures of past pathogen exposure could be identified by cataloging public T cell receptors. High-throughput TCR immunosequencing, statistical association of individual TCRs with disease status, and machine learning were combined to predict cytomegalovirus infection status. Roughly 5 DR-DQ haplotypes were handled as single units for association and clustering because linkage in the cohort was strong. The study profiled the T cell repertoires of 550 to 700 subjects by immunosequencing and related them to cytomegalovirus serostatus. Besides the first cohort of roughly 640 subjects, a separate validation cohort made up of roughly 120 different subjects was used. Among 398 genotyped donors of the cohort, an average of roughly 230,000 unique TCR beta nucleotide sequences was sequenced per donor, of which about 19% were non-productive. Class I and class II HLA loci were covered by the typing at four-digit resolution. The paper as a whole reports these results and caveats: The presence/absence analyses assumed that sequencing depth was roughly uniform across donors, and that assumption may not be true. Because some donors lacked HLA typing at each locus, the association tests relied only on the typed subset. Compared with equally common non-associated chains, HLA-associated TCR beta chains in a later analysis were more clonally expanded and had lower generation probabilities. The cohort was sequenced for TCR beta chains only, and without alpha or paired-chain data the features that could be detected were limited. In the study, about 150 TCR beta chains were listed as associated with cytomegalovirus. The authors suggested that the approach could potentially be extended to other disease states and immunological phenotypes. A later analysis associated about 16,000 TCR beta sequences with specific HLA alleles at a false discovery rate of 0.05. Correlated functional status among segregating V segments might reflect linkage disequilibrium, but an unknown experimental factor could not be ruled out. Compared with the roughly 670-donor mean, donors in an Asian-associated ancestry cluster had fewer N-insertions in productive TCRs, according to a later genetic analysis. Broadly in line with IMGT annotations, most TCR beta V segments showed up in productive rearrangements about 87% or about 30% of the time in an earlier analysis of several hundred of the donors. CMV serostatus was the only immune exposure information available for the cohort. A later analysis found that TCR association rates varied across HLA loci, with DRB1 alleles showing the most associated TCRs and HLA-C alleles the fewest. Some IMGT-functional V segments, including TRBV6-2 and TRBV6-3, could not be distinguished by the 87-base-pair reads and were therefore excluded. A few of the identified cytomegalovirus-associated TCR beta chains were confirmed in vitro to be specific for cytomegalovirus antigens. About 17 rarely observed V segments, including chromosome 9 orphons, were excluded from the earlier analysis of approximately 500 of the donors because counts were too low. A later analysis reported that several top co-occurrence clusters appeared linked to parvovirus B19, influenza, CMV and Epstein-Barr virus. A cluster of highly shared sequence variants was judged likely to be a technical artifact of the sequencing pipeline. The classifier was reported to diagnose cytomegalovirus status with high specificity and sensitivity in both the original and validation cohorts. When HLA alleles, especially DR and DQ, strongly co-occurred, TCR associations were difficult to assign to individual alleles. A further reported finding was that TCR beta sequences accurately predicted the HLA-A and HLA-B alleles for most subjects in the first cohort. Across donors, most TCR sequences were observed very rarely, whereas some public TCRs were present in many individuals. In a later analysis, most CMV-associated TCR beta chains were found to appear HLA-restricted, with HLA associations seemingly driven largely by CMV exposure. An association between a missense DCLRE1C variant and V-gene and J-gene trimming of TCR beta chains was found in a later genetic analysis and replicated in an independent cohort.

A remark on this clone: Its antigen is still unknown. It has no much larger one-base neighbor in the sample; base qualities were not kept.

In the germline V gene, CDR1 corresponds to SNHLY and CDR2 to FYNNEI. The CDR3, cysteine through phenylalanine, is 16 amino acids long. Only the CDR3 DNA stays, 48 bases, in frame from base 1. For this chain, trimming is 2 bases at the V end and 6 bases at the J end, and the number of junction bases without a gene match is 11. Library creation used the immunoSEQ multiplex PCR assay. The multiplex PCR relied on a mix of 60 forward primers for TCR Vbeta segments and 13 reverse primers for TCR Jbeta segments. The CDR3 region of rearranged TCR beta genes was amplified from genomic DNA with a multiplex PCR assay. On the Illumina HiSeq System, the amplified TCR beta libraries were sequenced as 87-base-pair reads. The original methods were these. In a later analysis, tens of millions of unique TCR beta chains were counted across the approximately 670 repertoires, and roughly 10 million of these chains were shared by at least two donors. A nearest-neighbor algorithm error-corrected the raw reads and collapsed the reads into unique sequences, merging closely related sequences to remove PCR and sequencing errors. CDR3 sequences were aligned to IMGT reference sequences to assign V, D and J gene segments. Each retained sequence needed at least a six-nucleotide match to both a V gene segment and a J gene segment. Rearrangements were classified as productive when the CDR3 lacked stop codons and remained in frame with V and J, and all other rearrangements were classified as non-productive. CDR3 was defined by IMGT convention, running from the second conserved V-encoded cysteine to the conserved J-encoded phenylalanine. In an earlier analysis of approximately 500 of the donors, sequences lacking an unambiguous match to a single V gene segment were excluded. An earlier analysis of several hundred of the donors called V segments functional above 56.7% productive rearrangements and segregating when the between-donor standard deviation exceeded 5%. A statistical classification framework was built to diagnose cytomegalovirus status from the catalog of TCR beta chain sequences. In a later analysis, TCR nucleotide sequences were compared against IMGT/GENE-DB human TR gene sequences so that V and J genes could be assigned. In a later analysis, CDR3 sequences and most-parsimonious VDJ recombination scenarios were assigned using the TCRdist pipeline. A later analysis defined each TCR beta chain by its CDR3 amino acid sequence plus V-gene family, and excluded reads lacking a unique V-gene family. As a way to deal with suspected cross-contamination and a sequencing artifact, a later analysis dropped roughly 600 nucleotide sequences that were highly shared and had low generation probability. In a later analysis, a clonal expansion index was calculated for each public chain from normalized within-repertoire ranks of inferred template counts. In a later analysis, generation probabilities were computed using a VDJ recombination model fitted to out-of-frame rearrangements, and the results were checked against IGoR. In a later analysis, TCR-TCR, TCR-HLA and TCR-CMV co-occurrence was scored with hypergeometric tests, and a repertoire-size bias correction was applied to TCR pairs. False discovery rates were estimated in a later analysis by permuting HLA or CMV assignments 20 times. In a later analysis, co-occurring TCRs were grouped using DBSCAN, with TCRdist sequence similarity added in when clustering inside HLA-allele-positive subsets. For co-occurrence clustering, repertoires with fewer than 30,000 or more than 120,000 public chains were excluded, along with about five repertoires with anomalous nucleotide sharing. In TCRdb, the immuneACCESS table is reduced to in-frame sequences with V and J assigned. These tables do not hold every clone; where another copy was compared, an unresolved V gene accounts for under half, and the others remain unexplained. V and J calls and clone size come straight from that table; D and trimming were deduced from the DNA. The sample table contains around 120,000 clones; only one count was recorded for around 69% of them. The top ten constitute roughly 2.7% of the sample.

The cohort was made up of about 610 healthy bone marrow donors. Cohort members were all nominally healthy when sampled, although unrecorded immune exposures were likely present. CMV serostatus was recorded as positive for roughly 300 and negative for 352 of the 666 cohort members, whereas no CMV serostatus was recorded for the donor in question. A peripheral blood sample was provided by each donor, and peripheral blood mononuclear cells were used for TCR beta sequencing. The Qiagen DNeasy Blood Extraction Kit was used to extract genomic DNA from the blood cell samples. This sequence was found in a human donor in good health. Source material: PBMCs. The chain is assembled from TRBV2 and TRBJ2-3; TRBD1 aligns with 7 central bases. The nucleotide sequence is given as TGTGCCAGCAGTGAAACCCCTGACAGGGCAACGGATACGCAGTATTTT. Its amino acids are CASSETPDRATDTQYF.